One T cell receptor beta chain is described in this entry. Its specificity is unknown. With 6 bases removed from V and 0 bases from J, the gap between germline ends came to 9 bases. Germline V gives CDR1 MNHNY, CDR2 SVGAGI (reference sequence). CDR3 size: 14 residues. The entry originates in a study of cytomegalovirus exposure and HLA in healthy donors. Whereas donors were nominally healthy upon sampling, unrecorded immune exposures were probable. The primer mix had 60 Vbeta and 13 Jbeta primers. Only in-frame clones appear in the TCRdb table, and some are missing; sequencing was by immunoSEQ multiplex PCR. The sample has 200,000 to 250,000 clones, more than 75% seen once. General study points: Donors were assumed by presence/absence analyses to have roughly uniform sequencing depth. Per a later analysis, HLA-associated TCR beta chains showed more clonal expansion than other, equally common TCR beta chains.

The chain has TRBV6-6 and TRBJ1-3, with TRBD1 as a possible D gene (5 bases). The sample comprised PBMCs. The TCR was taken from a human donor in good health. The CDR3 sequence: CASRQDNSGNTIYF. CDR3 in DNA: TGTGCCAGCAGACAGGACAACTCTGGAAACACCATATATTTT.